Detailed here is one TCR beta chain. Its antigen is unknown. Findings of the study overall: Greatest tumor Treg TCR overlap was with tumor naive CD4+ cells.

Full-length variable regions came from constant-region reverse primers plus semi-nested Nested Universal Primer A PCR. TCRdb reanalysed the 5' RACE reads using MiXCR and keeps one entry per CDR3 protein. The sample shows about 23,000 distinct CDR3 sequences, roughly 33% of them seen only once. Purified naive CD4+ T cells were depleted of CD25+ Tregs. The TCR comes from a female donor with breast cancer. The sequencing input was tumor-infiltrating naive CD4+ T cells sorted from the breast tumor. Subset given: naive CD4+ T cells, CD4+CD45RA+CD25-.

The CDR3 bases are TGTGCCAGCAGTTACCTCTGGGCTGACGGTGGCTACACCTTC. This encodes CASSYLWADGGYTF. This sequence joins TRBV6-5 and TRBJ1-2, with D uncertain. The ends were cut back, 2 bases at V and 7 bases at J, with 14 bases in the middle. This CDR3 has 14 residues. Germline lookup yields CDR1 MNHEY and CDR2 SVGAGI.